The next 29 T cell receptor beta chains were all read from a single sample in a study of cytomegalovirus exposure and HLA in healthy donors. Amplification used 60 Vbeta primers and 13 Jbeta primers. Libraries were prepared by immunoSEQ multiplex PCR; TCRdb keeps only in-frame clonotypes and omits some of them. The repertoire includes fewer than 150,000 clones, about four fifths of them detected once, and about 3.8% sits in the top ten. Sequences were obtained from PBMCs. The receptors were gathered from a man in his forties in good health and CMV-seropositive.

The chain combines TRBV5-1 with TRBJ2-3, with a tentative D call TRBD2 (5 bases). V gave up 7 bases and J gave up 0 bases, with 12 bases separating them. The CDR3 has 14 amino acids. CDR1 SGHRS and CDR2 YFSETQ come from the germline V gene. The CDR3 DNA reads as TGCGCCAGCGGGGAGAGATCTAGCACAGATACGCAGTATTTT. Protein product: CASGERSSTDTQYF.

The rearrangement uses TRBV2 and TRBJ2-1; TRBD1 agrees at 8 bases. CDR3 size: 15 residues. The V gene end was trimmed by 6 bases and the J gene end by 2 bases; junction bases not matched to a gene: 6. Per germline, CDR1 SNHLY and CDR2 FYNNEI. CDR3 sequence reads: CASRRQGSPYNEQFF. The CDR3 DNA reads TGTGCCAGCAGGAGACAGGGGTCCCCCTACAATGAGCAGTTCTTC.

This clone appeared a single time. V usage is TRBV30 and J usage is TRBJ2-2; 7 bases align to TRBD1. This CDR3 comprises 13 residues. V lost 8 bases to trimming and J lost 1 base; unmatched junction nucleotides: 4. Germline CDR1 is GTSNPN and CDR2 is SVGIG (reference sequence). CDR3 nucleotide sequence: TGTGCCGGCCGGGACAGGAACACCGGGGAGCTGTTTTTT. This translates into CAGRDRNTGELFF.

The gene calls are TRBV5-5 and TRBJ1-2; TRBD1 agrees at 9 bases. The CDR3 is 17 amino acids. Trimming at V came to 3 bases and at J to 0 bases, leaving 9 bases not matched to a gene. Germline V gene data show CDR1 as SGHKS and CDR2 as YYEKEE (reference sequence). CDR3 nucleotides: TGTGCCAGCAGCTCAACAGGGGGCCGGTTAGCTAACTATGGCTACACCTTC. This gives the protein CASSSTGGRLANYGYTF.

This CDR3 is CASSPRAGNEKLFF. CDR3 DNA: TGTGCCAGCAGTCCTCGGGCGGGGAATGAAAAACTGTTTTTT. The chain carries TRBV27 and TRBJ1-4; D is ambiguous. The germline V gene has CDR1 MNHEY and CDR2 SMNVEV (reference sequence). V was shortened by 5 bases and J by 5 bases, with 12 bases between the two germline ends. CDR3 size: 14 residues.

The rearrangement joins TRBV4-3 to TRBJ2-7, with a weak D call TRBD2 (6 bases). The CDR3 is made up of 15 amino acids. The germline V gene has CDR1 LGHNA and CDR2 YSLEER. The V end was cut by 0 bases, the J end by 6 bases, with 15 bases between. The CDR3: CASSQERTAGTEQYF. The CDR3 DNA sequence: TGCGCCAGCAGCCAAGAGAGAACGGCGGGGACCGAGCAGTACTTC.

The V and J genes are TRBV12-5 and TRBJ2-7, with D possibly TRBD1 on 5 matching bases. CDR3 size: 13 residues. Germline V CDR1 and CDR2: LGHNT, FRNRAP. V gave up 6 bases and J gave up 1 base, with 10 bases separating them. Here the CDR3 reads CASGATGSYEQYF. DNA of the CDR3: TGTGCTAGTGGGGCCACAGGTTCCTACGAGCAGTACTTC.

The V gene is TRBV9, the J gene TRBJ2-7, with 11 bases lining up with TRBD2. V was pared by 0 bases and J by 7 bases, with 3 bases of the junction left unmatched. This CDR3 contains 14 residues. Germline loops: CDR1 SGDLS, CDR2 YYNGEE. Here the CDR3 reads CASSVALAGGEQYF. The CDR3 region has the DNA TGTGCCAGCAGCGTAGCTCTAGCGGGGGGTGAGCAGTACTTC.

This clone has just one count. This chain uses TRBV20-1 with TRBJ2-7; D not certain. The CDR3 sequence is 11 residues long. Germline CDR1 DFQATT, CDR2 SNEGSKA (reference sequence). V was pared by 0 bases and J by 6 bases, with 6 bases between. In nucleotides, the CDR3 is TGCAGTGCTAGAGATGTCGTCGAGCAGTACTTC. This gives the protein CSARDVVEQYF.

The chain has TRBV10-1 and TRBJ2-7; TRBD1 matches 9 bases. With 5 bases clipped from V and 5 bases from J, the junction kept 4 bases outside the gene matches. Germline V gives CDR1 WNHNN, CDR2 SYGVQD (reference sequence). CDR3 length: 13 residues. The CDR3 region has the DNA TGCGCCAGCAGTAGGACAGGGGATCACGAGCAGTACTTC. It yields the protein CASSRTGDHEQYF.

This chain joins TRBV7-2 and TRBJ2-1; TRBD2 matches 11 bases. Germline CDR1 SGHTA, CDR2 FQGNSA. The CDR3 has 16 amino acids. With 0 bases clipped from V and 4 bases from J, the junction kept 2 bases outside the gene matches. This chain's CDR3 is CASSLAGTSGYNEQFF. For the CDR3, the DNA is TGTGCCAGCAGCTTAGCGGGGACTAGCGGTTACAATGAGCAGTTCTTC.

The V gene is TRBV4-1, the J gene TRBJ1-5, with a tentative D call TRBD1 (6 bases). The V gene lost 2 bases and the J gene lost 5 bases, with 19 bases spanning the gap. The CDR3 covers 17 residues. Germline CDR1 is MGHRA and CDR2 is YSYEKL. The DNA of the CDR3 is TGCGCCAGCAGCCAAAGGTTCGTACAGGGTGCCGATCAGCCCCAGCATTTT. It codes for CASSQRFVQGADQPQHF.

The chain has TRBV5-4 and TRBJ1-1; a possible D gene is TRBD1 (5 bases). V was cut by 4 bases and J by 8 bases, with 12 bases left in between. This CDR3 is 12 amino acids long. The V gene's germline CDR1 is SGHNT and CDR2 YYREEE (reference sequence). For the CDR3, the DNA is TGTGCCAGCAGCGGGGGGGGGATGGAAGCTTTCTTT. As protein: CASSGGGMEAFF.

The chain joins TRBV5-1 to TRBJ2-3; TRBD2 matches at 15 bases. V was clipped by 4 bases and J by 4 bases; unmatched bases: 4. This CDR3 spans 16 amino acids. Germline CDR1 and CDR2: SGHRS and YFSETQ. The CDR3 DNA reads TGCGCCAGCAGCGAAAGGACTAGCGGGGGGGCAGATACGCAGTATTTT. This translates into CASSERTSGGADTQYF.

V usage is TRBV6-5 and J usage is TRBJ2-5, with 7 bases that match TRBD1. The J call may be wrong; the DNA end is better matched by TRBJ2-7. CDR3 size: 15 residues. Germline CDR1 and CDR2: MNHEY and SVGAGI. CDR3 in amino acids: CASSYSQTGVYEQYF. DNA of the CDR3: TGTGCCAGCAGTTACTCCCAAACAGGGGTCTACGAGCAGTACTTC.

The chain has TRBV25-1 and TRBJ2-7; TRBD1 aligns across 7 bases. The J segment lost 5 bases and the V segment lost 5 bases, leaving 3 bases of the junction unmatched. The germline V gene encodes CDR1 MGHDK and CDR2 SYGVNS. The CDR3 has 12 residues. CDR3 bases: TGTGCCAGCAGTCGACAGGGAAACGAGCAGTACTTC. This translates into CASSRQGNEQYF.

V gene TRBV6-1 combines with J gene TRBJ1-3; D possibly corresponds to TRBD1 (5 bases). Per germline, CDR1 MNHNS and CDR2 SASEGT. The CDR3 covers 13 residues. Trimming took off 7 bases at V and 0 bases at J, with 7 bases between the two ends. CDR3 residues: CASTDNSGNTIYF. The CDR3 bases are TGTGCCAGCACGGACAACTCTGGAAACACCATATATTTT.

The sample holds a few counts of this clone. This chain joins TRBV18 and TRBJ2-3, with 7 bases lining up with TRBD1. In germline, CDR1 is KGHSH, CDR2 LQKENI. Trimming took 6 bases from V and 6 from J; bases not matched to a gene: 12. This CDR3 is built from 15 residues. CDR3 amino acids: CASSLGTVEHDTQYF. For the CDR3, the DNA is TGTGCCAGCTCCCTAGGGACAGTGGAGCATGATACGCAGTATTTT.

The CDR3 is CASRGLAGGGMQYF. CDR3 DNA: TGTGCCAGCCGCGGACTAGCGGGAGGAGGGATGCAGTATTTT. J is TRBJ2-3 and V is TRBV2, with 14 bases that match TRBD2. V lost 8 bases, J lost 11 bases, and 9 bases stayed unmatched. The length of the CDR3 is 14 residues. Germline CDR1 reads SNHLY; CDR2 reads FYNNEI.

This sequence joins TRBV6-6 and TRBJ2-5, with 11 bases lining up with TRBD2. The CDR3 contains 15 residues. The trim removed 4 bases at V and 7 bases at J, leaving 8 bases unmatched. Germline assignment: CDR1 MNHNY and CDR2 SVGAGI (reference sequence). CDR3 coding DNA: TGTGCCAGCAGTTTGCTAGCGGGGGGCCTGGGGACCCAGTACTTC. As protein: CASSLLAGGLGTQYF.

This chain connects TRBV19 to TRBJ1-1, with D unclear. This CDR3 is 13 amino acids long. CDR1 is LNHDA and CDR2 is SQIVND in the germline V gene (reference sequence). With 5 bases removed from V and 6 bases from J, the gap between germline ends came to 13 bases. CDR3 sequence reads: CASSLASLPEAFF. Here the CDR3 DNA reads TGTGCCAGTAGTTTAGCTTCTCTCCCTGAAGCTTTCTTT.

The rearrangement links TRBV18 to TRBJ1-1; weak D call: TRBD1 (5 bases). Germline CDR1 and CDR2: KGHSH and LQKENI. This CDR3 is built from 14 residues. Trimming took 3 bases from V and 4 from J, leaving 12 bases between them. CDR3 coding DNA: TGTGCCAGCTCACCCGAGCGGGGGGTCACTGAAGCTTTCTTT. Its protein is CASSPERGVTEAFF.

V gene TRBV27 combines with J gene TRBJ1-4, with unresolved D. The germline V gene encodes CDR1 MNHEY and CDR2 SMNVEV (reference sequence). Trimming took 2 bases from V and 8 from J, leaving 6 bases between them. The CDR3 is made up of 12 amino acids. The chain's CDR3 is CASSLAGEKLFF. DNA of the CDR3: TGTGCCAGCAGTTTAGCCGGGGAAAAACTGTTTTTT.

The CDR3 here is CASSFREWGEQYF. The DNA for the CDR3 is TGTGCCAGCAGCTTCCGGGAGTGGGGCGAGCAGTACTTC. V gene TRBV5-6 combines with J gene TRBJ2-7; D may be TRBD2 (6 bases). The V gene's germline CDR1 is SGHDT and CDR2 YYEEEE. Trimming left V 2 bases short and J 6 bases short, with 12 bases between. This CDR3 is 13 amino acids long.

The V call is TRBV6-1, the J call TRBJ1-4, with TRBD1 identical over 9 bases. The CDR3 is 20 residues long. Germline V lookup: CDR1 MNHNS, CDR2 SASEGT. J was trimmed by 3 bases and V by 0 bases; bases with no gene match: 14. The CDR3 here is CASSEASPNRGPEANEKLFF. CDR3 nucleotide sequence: TGTGCCAGCAGTGAAGCTAGCCCTAACAGGGGGCCAGAAGCTAATGAAAAACTGTTTTTT.

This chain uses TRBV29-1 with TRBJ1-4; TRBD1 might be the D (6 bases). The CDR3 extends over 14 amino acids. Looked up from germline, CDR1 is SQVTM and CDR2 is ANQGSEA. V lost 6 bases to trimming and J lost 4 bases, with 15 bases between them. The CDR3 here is CSVAVDRVNEKLFF. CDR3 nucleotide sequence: TGCAGCGTCGCCGTGGACAGAGTTAATGAAAAACTGTTTTTT.

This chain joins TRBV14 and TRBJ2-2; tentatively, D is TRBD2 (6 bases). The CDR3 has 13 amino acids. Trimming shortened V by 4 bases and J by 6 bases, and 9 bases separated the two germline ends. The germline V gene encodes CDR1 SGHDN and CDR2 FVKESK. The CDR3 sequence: CASSPGLPGELFF. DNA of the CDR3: TGTGCCAGCAGCCCGGGACTTCCCGGGGAGCTGTTTTTT.

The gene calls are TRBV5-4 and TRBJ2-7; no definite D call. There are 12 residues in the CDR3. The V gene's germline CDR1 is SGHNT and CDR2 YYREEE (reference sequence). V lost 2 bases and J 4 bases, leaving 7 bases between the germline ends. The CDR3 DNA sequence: TGTGCCAGCAGCTTCGGTTTGTACGAGCAGTACTTC. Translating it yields CASSFGLYEQYF.

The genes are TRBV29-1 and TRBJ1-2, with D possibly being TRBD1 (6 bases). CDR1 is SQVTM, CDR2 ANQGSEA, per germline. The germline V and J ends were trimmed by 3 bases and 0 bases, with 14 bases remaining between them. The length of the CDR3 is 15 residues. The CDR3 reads CSVDNWGTSNYGYTF. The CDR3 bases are TGCAGCGTTGATAATTGGGGGACATCTAACTATGGCTACACCTTC.